These 12 T cell receptor beta chains share one sample of origin, sequenced in a study of early T cells in non-severe SARS-CoV-2 infection. TCRdb used MiXCR to reprocess the 5' RACE reads, holding one entry per CDR3 protein. Among nearly 45,000 distinct CDR3 sequences listed, approximately 10% were seen once. The sample taken for sequencing was whole blood. The source is an adult who was a healthcare worker with PCR-confirmed SARS-CoV-2 infection or an uninfected control (not recorded which).

This clonotype was counted at least ten times. The V and J genes are TRBV7-6 and TRBJ2-1, with TRBD2 matching over 7 bases. Per germline, CDR1 SGHVS and CDR2 FNYEAQ. There are 16 residues in the CDR3. After removal of 1 base from V and 4 bases from J, the junction contained 7 bases not matched to a gene. CDR3 nucleotides: TGTGCCAGCAGCTTAGTCGCGGCTAGCGGATACAATGAGCAGTTCTTC. This sequence encodes CASSLVAASGYNEQFF.

This clonotype appeared many times. CDR3 nucleotide sequence: TGCAGCGTTTACCTGACAACAGGGATTGGAAAAGCTTTCTTT. This sequence encodes CSVYLTTGIGKAFF. The rearrangement uses TRBV29-1 and TRBJ1-1; D is perhaps TRBD1 (6 bases). The germline CDR1 and CDR2 sequences are SQVTM and ANQGSEA. The V gene lost 5 bases and the J gene lost 9 bases, with 22 bases spanning the gap. The CDR3 has 14 amino acids.

The chain carries TRBV3-1 and TRBJ1-5; D is ambiguous. CDR1 is LGHDT, CDR2 YNNKEL, per germline (reference sequence). The CDR3 has 12 residues. V lost 3 bases, J lost 10 bases, and 10 bases lay in between. CDR3 in DNA: TGTGCCAGCAGCCAGGGAGACGCCCCCCAGCATTTT. Translation gives CASSQGDAPQHF.

The chain couples TRBV7-2 to TRBJ1-1; D not certain. V was clipped by 7 bases and J by 1 base, with 10 bases between them. Germline loops: CDR1 SGHTA, CDR2 FQGNSA. The CDR3 consists of 13 residues. The CDR3 is CASNRAPNTEAFF. The CDR3, as DNA: TGTGCCAGCAACCGGGCTCCGAACACTGAAGCTTTCTTT.

This clonotype has at least ten counts. The rearrangement uses TRBV27 and TRBJ2-7; maybe TRBD2 (6 bases). CDR1 and CDR2 from the germline V gene are MNHEY and SMNVEV (reference sequence). V dropped 3 bases and J dropped 1 base, with 13 bases sitting between them. There are 15 residues in the CDR3. The CDR3 bases are TGTGCCAGCAGTTTTGGGCGGGGACCTTCCTACGAGCAGTACTTC. Translating gives CASSFGRGPSYEQYF.

This clonotype was seen many times. The CDR3 protein is CSARDTRSYEQYF. In nucleotides, the CDR3 is TGCAGTGCTCGGGACACTCGCTCCTACGAGCAGTACTTC. V and J are TRBV20-1 and TRBJ2-7; tentatively, D is TRBD1 (6 bases). Trimming took off 5 bases at V and 0 bases at J, with 11 bases between the two ends. The germline V gene has CDR1 DFQATT and CDR2 SNEGSKA (reference sequence). This CDR3 has 13 amino acids.

This clonotype was detected a few times. This rearrangement joins TRBV24-1 to TRBJ1-2, with unresolved D. Germline CDR1 is KGHDR and CDR2 is SFDVKD. With 3 bases removed from V and 2 bases from J, the gap between germline ends came to 9 bases. The CDR3 loop spans 14 amino acids. CDR3 DNA: TGTGCCACCAGTGATCCGAGCAGGAACTATGGCTACACCTTC. It yields the protein CATSDPSRNYGYTF.

This clonotype was counted at least ten times. The rearrangement uses TRBV12-3 or TRBV12-4 and TRBJ2-7, with 9 nucleotides matching TRBD1. The CDR3 length is 15 residues. After removal of 5 bases from V and 6 bases from J, the junction contained 11 bases not matched to a gene. CDR3 nucleotides: TGTGCCAGCAGTAAGGGGGTACAGGGGGCAACCGAGCAGTACTTC. Translated: CASSKGVQGATEQYF.

This clonotype was seen many times. V gene TRBV9 combines with J gene TRBJ2-5, with 12 bases fitting TRBD2. The ends lost 4 bases at V and 2 bases at J; junction bases unmatched: 6. The CDR3 is 16 amino acids. Looked up from germline, CDR1 is SGDLS and CDR2 is YYNGEE. The CDR3 sequence is CASSRYGLAGQETQYF. For the CDR3, the DNA is TGTGCCAGCAGCCGATACGGACTAGCGGGGCAAGAGACCCAGTACTTC.

This clonotype was recorded at least ten times. This chain joins TRBV20-1 and TRBJ2-7, with 8 nucleotides matching TRBD2. V dropped 4 bases and J dropped 3; count of bases not matched to a gene: 8. There are 14 residues in the CDR3. The V gene's germline CDR1 is DFQATT and CDR2 SNEGSKA (reference sequence). The CDR3 nucleotides are TGCAGTGCTAACCTACTAGCGGCCGTCTACGAGCAGTACTTC. As protein: CSANLLAAVYEQYF.

This sequence joins TRBV29-1 and TRBJ1-3, with TRBD1 matching over 9 bases. V was pared by 6 bases and J by 4 bases, with 10 bases of the junction left unmatched. This CDR3 has 15 residues. The germline V gene has CDR1 SQVTM and CDR2 ANQGSEA. Written as DNA, the CDR3 is TGCAGCGTCTCTTTGGGGACAGGGAGAGGAAACACCATATATTTT. It codes for CSVSLGTGRGNTIYF.

This clonotype counts as medium-sized. This sequence joins TRBV6-5 and TRBJ1-2, with D hard to call. The CDR3 has 14 amino acids. Germline V gives CDR1 MNHEY, CDR2 SVGAGI. The V gene lost 5 bases and the J gene lost 0 bases, with 10 bases spanning the gap. The CDR3 region has the DNA TGTGCCAGCAGTATTACTCGAGCTAACTATGGCTACACCTTC. Translated, it gives CASSITRANYGYTF.